This record concerns one T cell receptor beta chain sequence. Its antigen is not known. In the PCR, 60 Vbeta and 13 Jbeta primers were used. Authors' methods: Unique TCR beta chains totaled some 80 million in a later count, with around 11 million of them shared. Sequencing used immunoSEQ multiplex PCR; TCRdb keeps in-frame clones, though not all of them. The V and J calls and clone size were taken over from that table, and D and trimming were inferred from the DNA. Here the sample spans roughly 180,000 clones, approximately 84% being singletons. The record originates from a study of cytomegalovirus exposure and HLA in healthy donors. General study points: TCR beta V segments were, for the most part, productive about 90% or about 30% of the time in an earlier analysis. The study flagged about 160 TCR beta chains as cytomegalovirus-associated. Analysis performed later showed TCR beta chains linked to HLA being more clonally expanded than equally common others.

There are 16 residues in the CDR3. The ends lost 2 bases at V and 6 bases at J; junction bases unmatched: 8. CDR1 and CDR2 from the germline V gene are MGHRA and YSYEKL. The source of this sequence is a female donor in good health and CMV-seronegative. The chain links TRBV4-1 to TRBJ2-2; 8 positions match TRBD2. Sequencing input: PBMCs. CDR3: CASSQNPGLGAGELFF. CDR3 bases: TGCGCCAGCAGCCAAAATCCGGGACTAGGAGCCGGGGAGCTGTTTTTT.